This T cell receptor (beta chain) was captured by sequencing in a study of T cells in Graves' hyperthyroidism and ophthalmopathy. Study context: The blood sample was taken at first diagnosis, before treatment began.

This clonotype has just a few counts. Each ophthalmopathy patient scored at least 3 on the Clinical Activity Score and at least 4 on NOSPECS grade, with duration under 3 months. Cells are PBMCs isolated from roughly 9.3 ml of fresh blood. TCR beta CDR3 region amplification was performed from RNA transcripts. Using the HTBI primer set, a first-round RT-PCR was run on the TCR CDR3. TCRdb passed the multiplex PCR reads through MiXCR, listing each CDR3 protein once. Counted here are more than 500,000 distinct CDR3 sequences, roughly 15% occurring once; the ten biggest clones make up 3.5% to 4.5%. Germline CDR1 is SGHAT and CDR2 is FQDESV (reference sequence). The junction had 7 bases not matched to a gene; V was cut back by 4 bases and J by 5 bases. The CDR3 is 15 residues long.

The sample comprised blood. The sequence was obtained from a woman between 40 and 55 years old with Graves' ophthalmopathy. The gene calls are TRBV11-1 and TRBJ2-2; 7 bases map to TRBD1. The CDR3 nucleotides read TGTGCCAGCAGCTCCCAACAGGGGATTACCGGGGAGCTGTTTTTT. This gives the protein CASSSQQGITGELFF.